A selection of T cell receptor beta chains follows, all from one sample in a study of T cell repertoires in cytomegalovirus infection. TCRdb reanalysed the reads using MiXCR and keeps one entry per CDR3 protein. The sample carries about 490,000 distinct CDR3 sequences, about a quarter recorded once. The sequenced sample was PBMCs. These receptors were collected from a human donor in good health (CMV status not recorded). Some clones in this sample may be carry-over from other donors' samples. CDR3s leave out the opening cysteine and the closing phenylalanine or tryptophan. A D gene is named only where the DNA matches it firmly.

D	J	V	CDR3
NA	TRBJ2-5	TRBV19	ASSPLDQETQY
NA	TRBJ2-3	TRBV25-1	ASSTGPDTQY
NA	TRBJ1-6	TRBV12-3/TRBV12-4	ASSRINSPLH
NA	TRBJ1-2	TRBV7-2	ASSIIRVPYGYT
TRBD1	TRBJ2-7	TRBV7-2	ASSSQGASYEQY
TRBD2	TRBJ2-5	TRBV11-2	ASSVRLAGVRETQY
NA	TRBJ1-6	TRBV7-2	ASSFVTAYNSPLH
NA	TRBJ1-5	TRBV7-8	ASSIEGQQPQH
NA	TRBJ1-2	TRBV30	AWSVRQLANYGYT
TRBD1	TRBJ2-5	TRBV24-1	ATSDARDRDAVETQY
TRBD2	TRBJ2-1	TRBV20-1	SASPTSGSNGEQF
TRBD1	TRBJ1-2	TRBV5-1	ASSWTGYGYT
TRBD2	TRBJ2-3	TRBV6-1	ASSPPTGTSGSDTQY
NA	TRBJ2-5	TRBV20-1	SAQTRGETQY
NA	TRBJ2-1	TRBV9	ASSVFGGGTEQF
TRBD1	TRBJ1-5	TRBV28	ASSLRQGMGSNQPQH
TRBD2	TRBJ2-1	TRBV5-4	ASSLRTSGSSYNEQF
TRBD1	TRBJ2-1	TRBV4-1	ASSQGRQGERHNEQF
NA	TRBJ2-7	TRBV18	ASSPPTLGTAQY
NA	TRBJ2-1	TRBV7-2	ASSPQGGRPFTYNEQF
TRBD1	TRBJ1-1	TRBV7-8	ASSHGQVNTEAF
NA	TRBJ2-3	TRBV12-3/TRBV12-4	ASSNTPGNTQY
TRBD1	TRBJ2-1	TRBV7-3	ASSSTQGDPLSYNEQF
NA	TRBJ2-1	TRBV6-6	ASSYSPASSNEQF
TRBD2	TRBJ2-1	TRBV7-8	ASTKRLADYNEQF
TRBD2	TRBJ2-4	TRBV4-1	ASSQDPASGLGSIQY
NA	TRBJ2-3	TRBV5-6	ASSLAGLAPDTQY
NA	TRBJ2-5	TRBV28	ASGSARETQY
TRBD2	TRBJ2-5	TRBV5-4	ASSFRGSGRQQETQY
TRBD1	TRBJ2-1	TRBV25-1	ASSELGTGDNNEQF
TRBD2	TRBJ2-3	TRBV12-5	ASGFGAGGPTQDTQY
NA	TRBJ1-3	TRBV6-5	ASSRGRPSGNTIY
TRBD2	TRBJ2-1	TRBV7-6	ASSLRSGRIPKLSYNEQF
TRBD1	TRBJ1-2	TRBV28	ASAGGRVEGGYT
TRBD1	TRBJ2-7	TRBV28	ASSSRTGVGGRSYEQY
TRBD2	TRBJ2-7	TRBV28	ASSSTSGSLSEQY
NA	TRBJ2-7	TRBV7-9	ASSLESAYEQY